This T cell receptor (beta chain) was documented in a study of identical twins. Findings and caveats of the study: In monozygotic twins, models underestimated the sharing of out-of-frame TCR alpha.

Template switching, a step in the protocol, added a universal primer site, and cDNA carried unique molecular identifiers. Via MiXCR, TCRdb re-called the 5' RACE reads, giving one row per CDR3 protein. Among approximately 210,000 distinct CDR3 sequences listed, 6.5% were seen once. CDR1 is DFQATT, CDR2 SNEGSKA, per germline (reference sequence). Trimming removed 6 bases at V and 5 bases at J, with 25 bases between. The CDR3 runs to 16 residues. Details on this clonotype: Antigen: not known.

These data also formed part of another study, on T cells expressing NK-cell markers. That report notes: Also leading the CD3+CD56-NKG2C+ fraction in a few donors were these clonotypes.

Specimen: CD8+ T cells sorted from blood. This clonotype was sampled from a young woman in good health. V and J are TRBV20-1 and TRBJ1-2, with TRBD1 as a possible D gene (6 bases). CDR3 in amino acids: CSAWWTDSHAAYGYTF. As DNA, the CDR3 is TGCAGTGCCTGGTGGACAGACTCCCATGCGGCGTATGGCTACACCTTC.